This T cell receptor (beta chain) is drawn from a study of technical replicates of blood from a handful of donors. The V and J ends lost 0 bases and 0 bases respectively, with 3 bases between them. The germline V gene has CDR1 SGHRS and CDR2 YFSETQ. This CDR3 region has 14 residues. Generated by immunoSEQ multiplex PCR, the TCRdb table keeps only in-frame clones and is missing some. The table lists tens of thousands of clones, 90% to 95% of them singletons. The V gene is TRBV5-1, the J gene TRBJ2-2, with D hard to call. The sequenced sample consisted of T cells isolated from PBMCs. This clonotype was sampled from a human donor in good health. CDR3 sequence: CASSLAANTGELFF. Written as DNA, the CDR3 is TGCGCCAGCAGCTTGGCCGCGAACACCGGGGAGCTGTTTTTT.